This T cell receptor beta chain is from a study of PD-L1 blockade in urothelial cancer. For the study at large: Atezolizumab, begun by patients at some point between 2012 and 2014, was given at 1,200 mg intravenously every 3 weeks. T cell content in blood samples showed a median of about 140,000.

Repertoires were generated with immunoSEQ multiplex PCR, while TCRdb's copy carries only in-frame clones and drops some. The sample lists 35,000 to 50,000 clones, roughly 86% occurring once. Germline CDR1 and CDR2: MDHEN and SYDVKM. V was pared by 3 bases and J by 6 bases, with 3 bases of the junction left unmatched. The CDR3 has 14 amino acids. This chain links TRBV28 with TRBJ1-4; 8 nucleotides agree with TRBD1. The TCR comes from a man between 65 and 79 years old with urothelial cancer. Sequences were derived from PBMCs, sampled around atezolizumab (anti-PD-L1) treatment. CDR3: CASSFTGGDEKLFF. In nucleotides, the CDR3 is TGTGCCAGCAGTTTTACAGGGGGGGATGAAAAACTGTTTTTT.